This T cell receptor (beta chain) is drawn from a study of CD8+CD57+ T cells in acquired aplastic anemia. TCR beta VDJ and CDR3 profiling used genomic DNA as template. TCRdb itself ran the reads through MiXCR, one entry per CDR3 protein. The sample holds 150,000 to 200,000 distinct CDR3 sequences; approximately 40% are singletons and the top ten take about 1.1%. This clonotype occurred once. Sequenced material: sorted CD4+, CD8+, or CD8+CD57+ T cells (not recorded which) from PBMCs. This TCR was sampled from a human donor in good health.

CDR3 sequence (DNA): TGTGCCAGCAGTGAAAACACCCGGGACGGGTTGGGCTACACCTTC. Its protein product is CASSENTRDGLGYTF. J is TRBJ1-2 and V is TRBV25-1; D perhaps matches TRBD1 (5 bases). The CDR3 is made up of 15 amino acids. Germline V CDR1 and CDR2: MGHDK, SYGVNS. Trimming took 2 bases from V and 8 from J, leaving 18 bases between them.